This T cell receptor (beta chain) was retrieved from a study of T cell responses to AZD1222 COVID-19 vaccine. Looking at the study overall: Recipients boosted at about 4 weeks or about 12 weeks are pooled. General observations from the study: Clonal diversity may have been underestimated in mostly white British donors. In the spike-specific TCR repertoire, nearly half reportedly target unmutated variant regions. Only a handful of AZD1222 recipients, more than 5 in all, had baseline seropositivity.

The method was immunoSEQ multiplex PCR; TCRdb's version includes in-frame clones alone and lacks a portion of them. The sample carries roughly 100,000 clones, around 89% recorded once. V gave up 3 bases and J gave up 7 bases, with 8 bases separating them. CDR3 size: 12 residues. Germline CDR1 LGHDT, CDR2 YNNKEL (reference sequence). Concerning this clone: The antigen is undetermined.

The specimen was peripheral blood, collected on day 0 of AZD1222 vaccination. The TCR sequence derives from an adult in good health. The J gene is TRBJ2-3, the V gene TRBV3-1 (or the pseudogene TRBV3-2); D call uncertain. In DNA form, the CDR3 reads TGTGCCAGCAGCCAGTACGATTATACGCAGTATTTT. Its translation is CASSQYDYTQYF.